This is a list of T cell receptor beta chains from one sample in a study of T cell responses to AZD1222 COVID-19 vaccine. TCRdb's table, derived via immunoSEQ multiplex PCR, lists solely in-frame clones and lacks some. The repertoire has about 72,000 clones, roughly 88% of them found once; the top ten carry roughly 2.7%. The material sequenced was peripheral blood, taken on day 0 of AZD1222 vaccination. These receptors came from an adult in good health. Both conserved end residues are part of each CDR3. Each record gives: V gene, CDR3 length, D gene, J gene, CDR3 protein. The D gene is left open where the match is weak.

TRBV27	12	-	TRBJ1-2	CASSRGGYGYTF
TRBV6-2/TRBV6-3	13	-	TRBJ2-2	CASSYGVGGELFF
TRBV29-1	14	-	TRBJ2-2	CSVSGPSVTGELFF
TRBV27	15	-	TRBJ1-5	CASSWGALGNQPQHF
TRBV5-6	13	-	TRBJ1-2	CASSLYRVGGYTF
TRBV6-5	14	-	TRBJ1-2	CASSRIQGRYGYTF
TRBV7-3	15	TRBD2	TRBJ2-3	CASSWTSGAVDTQYF
TRBV6-2/TRBV6-3	15	TRBD1	TRBJ2-2	CASSHRGLNTGELFF
TRBV2	15	-	TRBJ1-5	CARQGEGYSNQPQHF
TRBV11-1	16	TRBD2	TRBJ2-3	CASSWGLAGNTDTQYF